The entry below describes one TCR beta chain. These data originate in a study of low-dose radiotherapy and immunotherapy resistance in tumors. In the study overall: Fractions of 1 Gy went to Cohort 2 every two weeks, for 13 Gy over 26 weeks. Every two weeks patients got nivolumab 240 mg flat dose, plus ipilimumab 1 mg/kg every six weeks, intravenously.

The time point denotes: after trial treatment. Stated treatment: LDRT plus nivolumab, ipilimumab, low-dose cyclophosphamide and aspirin (RACIN trial). Donors received a regimen that comprised nivolumab, ipilimumab, aspirin, low-dose cyclophosphamide and low-dose radiotherapy. cDNA synthesis used a TRAV/TRBV-specific primer set for both chains. A constant-region primer paired with the V-primer adapter amplified TCRs over about 19 PCR cycles. Researchers amplified the isolated mRNA using in vitro transcription. TCRdb redid the calling of the reads with MiXCR, one entry per CDR3 protein. The sample carries 95,000 to 100,000 distinct CDR3 sequences, less than 25% recorded once. The TCR comes from a male donor with prostate cancer. This specimen consisted of PBMCs, obtained after low-dose radiotherapy plus immunotherapy.

The CDR3 spells CASSYAVSGNQPQHF. The CDR3 bases are TGTGCCAGCAGTTACGCAGTAAGCGGCAATCAGCCCCAGCATTTT. V is TRBV6-6 and J is TRBJ1-5; the D is unclear. The ends were cut back, 2 bases at V and 2 bases at J, with 10 bases in the middle. The CDR3 runs 15 residues. CDR1 is MNHNY, CDR2 SVGAGI, per germline (reference sequence).